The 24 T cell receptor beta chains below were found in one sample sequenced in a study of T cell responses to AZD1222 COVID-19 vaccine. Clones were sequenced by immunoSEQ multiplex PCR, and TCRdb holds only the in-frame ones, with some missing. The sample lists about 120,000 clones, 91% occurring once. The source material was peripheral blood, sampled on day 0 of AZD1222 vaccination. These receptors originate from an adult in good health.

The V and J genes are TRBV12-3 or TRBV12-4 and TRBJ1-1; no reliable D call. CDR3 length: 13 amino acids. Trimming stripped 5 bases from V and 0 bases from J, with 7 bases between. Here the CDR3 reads CASSDQMNTEAFF. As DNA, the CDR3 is TGTGCCAGCAGTGACCAGATGAACACTGAAGCTTTCTTT.

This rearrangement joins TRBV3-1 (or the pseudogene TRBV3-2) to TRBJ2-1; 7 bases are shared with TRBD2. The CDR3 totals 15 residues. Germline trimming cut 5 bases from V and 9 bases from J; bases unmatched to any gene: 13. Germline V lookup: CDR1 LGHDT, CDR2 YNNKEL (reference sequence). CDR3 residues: CASSYLSGNGGEQFF. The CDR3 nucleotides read TGTGCCAGCAGCTATCTCAGCGGGAACGGGGGTGAGCAGTTCTTC.

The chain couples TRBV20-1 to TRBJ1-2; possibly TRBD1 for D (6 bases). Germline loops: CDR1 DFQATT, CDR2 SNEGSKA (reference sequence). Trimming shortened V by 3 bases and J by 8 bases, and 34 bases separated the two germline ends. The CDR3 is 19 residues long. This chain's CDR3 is CSASRRDGSQAVGGWGYTF. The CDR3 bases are TGCAGTGCTAGTCGGAGGGACGGCAGCCAAGCAGTGGGGGGCTGGGGCTACACCTTC.

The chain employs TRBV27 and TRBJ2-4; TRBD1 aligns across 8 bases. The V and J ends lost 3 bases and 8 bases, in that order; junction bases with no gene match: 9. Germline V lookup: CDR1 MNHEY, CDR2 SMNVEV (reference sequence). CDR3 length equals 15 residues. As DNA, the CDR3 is TGTGCCAGCAGTTTCGTCAGGGGGCCGAGGGACATTCAGTACTTC. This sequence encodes CASSFVRGPRDIQYF.

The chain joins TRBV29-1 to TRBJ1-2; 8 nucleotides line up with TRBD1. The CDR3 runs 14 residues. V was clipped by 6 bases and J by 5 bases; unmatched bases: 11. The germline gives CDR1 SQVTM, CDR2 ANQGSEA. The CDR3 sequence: CSVGHDRTGYGYTF. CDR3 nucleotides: TGCAGCGTCGGCCATGACCGGACAGGGTATGGCTACACCTTC.

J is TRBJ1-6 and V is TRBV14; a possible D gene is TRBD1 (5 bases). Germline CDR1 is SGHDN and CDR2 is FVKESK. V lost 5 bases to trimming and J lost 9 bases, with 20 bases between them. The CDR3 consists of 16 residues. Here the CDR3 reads CASSIGLGGAGSPLHF. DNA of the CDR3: TGTGCCAGCAGCATAGGACTGGGGGGTGCAGGTTCACCCCTCCACTTT.

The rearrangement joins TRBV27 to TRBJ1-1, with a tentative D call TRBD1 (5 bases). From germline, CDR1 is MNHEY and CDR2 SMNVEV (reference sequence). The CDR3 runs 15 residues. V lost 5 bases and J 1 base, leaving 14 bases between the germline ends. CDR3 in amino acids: CASSIQRQRNTEAFF. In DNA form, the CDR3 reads TGTGCCAGCAGTATCCAAAGACAGAGGAACACTGAAGCTTTCTTT.

CDR3 bases: TGTGCCAGCAGTCAGCCGGGACAGTACAATGAGCAGTTCTTC. Translated: CASSQPGQYNEQFF. V is TRBV27 and J is TRBJ2-1; 7 bases agree with TRBD1. Losses at the gene ends were 5 bases for V and 4 bases for J; bases not matched to a gene: 5. The germline gives CDR1 MNHEY, CDR2 SMNVEV (reference sequence). CDR3 size: 14 residues.

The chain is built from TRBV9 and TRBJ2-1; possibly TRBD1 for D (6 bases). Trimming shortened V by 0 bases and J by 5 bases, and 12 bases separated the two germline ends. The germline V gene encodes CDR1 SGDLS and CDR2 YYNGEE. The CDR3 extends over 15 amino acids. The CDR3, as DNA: TGTGCCAGCAGCGTAGGGACAGCCGAACACAATGAGCAGTTCTTC. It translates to CASSVGTAEHNEQFF. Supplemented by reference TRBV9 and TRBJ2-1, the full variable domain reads DSGVTQTPKHLITATGQRVTLRCSPRSGDLSVYWYQQSLDQGLQFLIQYYNGEERAKGNILERFSAQQFPDLHSELNLSSLELGDSALYFCASSVGTAEHNEQFFGPGTRLTVL.

CDR3 in amino acids: CASSLVSLPDEQFF. Written as DNA, the CDR3 is TGCGCCAGCAGCTTGGTCTCCCTCCCCGATGAGCAGTTCTTC. The rearrangement links TRBV5-1 to TRBJ2-1; D remains unclear. Germline V gives CDR1 SGHRS, CDR2 YFSETQ. The CDR3 spans 14 residues. Trimming left V 0 bases short and J 8 bases short, with 12 bases between.

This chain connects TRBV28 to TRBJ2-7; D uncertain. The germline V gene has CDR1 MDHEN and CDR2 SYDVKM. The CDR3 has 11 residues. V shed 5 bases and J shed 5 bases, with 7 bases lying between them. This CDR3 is CASSGWDEQYF. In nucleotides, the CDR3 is TGTGCCAGCAGTGGGTGGGACGAGCAGTACTTC.

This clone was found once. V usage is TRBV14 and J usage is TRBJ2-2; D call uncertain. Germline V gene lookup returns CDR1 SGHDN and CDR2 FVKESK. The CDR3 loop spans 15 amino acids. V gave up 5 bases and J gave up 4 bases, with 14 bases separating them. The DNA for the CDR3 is TGTGCCAGCAGCTTCACGGGCGTTGGCACCGGGGAGCTGTTTTTT. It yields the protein CASSFTGVGTGELFF.

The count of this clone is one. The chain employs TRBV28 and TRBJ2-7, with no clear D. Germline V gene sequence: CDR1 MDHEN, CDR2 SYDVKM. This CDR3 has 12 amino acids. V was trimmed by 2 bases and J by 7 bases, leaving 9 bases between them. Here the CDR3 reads CASSLIPREQYF. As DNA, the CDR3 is TGTGCCAGCAGTTTAATTCCTCGGGAGCAGTACTTC.

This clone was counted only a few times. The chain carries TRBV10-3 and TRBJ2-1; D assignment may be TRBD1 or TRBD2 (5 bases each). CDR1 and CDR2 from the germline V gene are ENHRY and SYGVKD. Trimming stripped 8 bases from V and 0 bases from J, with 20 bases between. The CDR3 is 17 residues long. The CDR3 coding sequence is TGTGCCATCGGGACCATGACGGGACGCAGCTCCTACAATGAGCAGTTCTTC. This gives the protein CAIGTMTGRSSYNEQFF.

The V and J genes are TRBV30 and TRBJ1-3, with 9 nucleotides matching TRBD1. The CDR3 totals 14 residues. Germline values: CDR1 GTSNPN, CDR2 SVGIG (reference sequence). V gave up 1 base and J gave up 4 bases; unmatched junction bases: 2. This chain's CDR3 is CAWSGQGVGNTIYF. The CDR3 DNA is TGTGCCTGGAGTGGACAGGGGGTCGGAAACACCATATATTTT.

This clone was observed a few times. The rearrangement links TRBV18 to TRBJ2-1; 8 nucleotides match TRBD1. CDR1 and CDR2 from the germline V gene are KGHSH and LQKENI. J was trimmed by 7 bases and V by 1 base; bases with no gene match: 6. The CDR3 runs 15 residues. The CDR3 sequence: CASSPLPQGVNEQFF. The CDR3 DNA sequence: TGTGCCAGCTCACCACTCCCACAGGGGGTTAATGAGCAGTTCTTC.

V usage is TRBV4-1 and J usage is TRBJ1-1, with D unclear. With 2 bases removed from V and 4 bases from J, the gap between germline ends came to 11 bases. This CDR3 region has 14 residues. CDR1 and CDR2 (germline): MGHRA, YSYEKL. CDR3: CASSQSLTPTEAFF. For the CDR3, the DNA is TGCGCCAGCAGCCAATCGTTAACACCCACTGAAGCTTTCTTT.

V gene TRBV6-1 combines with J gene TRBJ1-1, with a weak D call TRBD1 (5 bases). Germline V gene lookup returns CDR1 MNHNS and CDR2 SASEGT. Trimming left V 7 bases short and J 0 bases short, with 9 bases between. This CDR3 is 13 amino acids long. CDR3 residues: CASIRGLNTEAFF. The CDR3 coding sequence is TGTGCCAGCATCCGGGGACTGAACACTGAAGCTTTCTTT.

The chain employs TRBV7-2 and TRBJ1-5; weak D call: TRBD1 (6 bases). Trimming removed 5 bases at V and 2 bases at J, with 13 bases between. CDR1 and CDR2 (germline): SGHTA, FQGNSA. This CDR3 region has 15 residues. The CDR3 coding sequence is TGTGCCAGCAGCGGCGGGACAAATGGCAATCAGCCCCAGCATTTT. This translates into CASSGGTNGNQPQHF. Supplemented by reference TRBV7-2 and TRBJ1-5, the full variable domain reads GAGVSQSPSNKVTEKGKDVELRCDPISGHTALYWYRQSLGQGLEFLIYFQGNSAPDKSGLPSDRFSAERTGGSVSTLTIQRTQQEDSAVYLCASSGGTNGNQPQHFGDGTRLSIL.

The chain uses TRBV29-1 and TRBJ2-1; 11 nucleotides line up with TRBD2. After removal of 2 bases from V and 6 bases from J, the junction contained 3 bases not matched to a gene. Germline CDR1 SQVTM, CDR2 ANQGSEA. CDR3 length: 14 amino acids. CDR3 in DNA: TGCAGCGTTGAACGAGGGACTAGCGGCAATGAGCAGTTCTTC. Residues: CSVERGTSGNEQFF.

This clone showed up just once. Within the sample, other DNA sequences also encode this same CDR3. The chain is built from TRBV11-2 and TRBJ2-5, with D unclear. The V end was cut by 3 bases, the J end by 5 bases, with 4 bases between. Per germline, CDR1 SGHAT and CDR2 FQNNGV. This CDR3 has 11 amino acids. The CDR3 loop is CASSFRETQYF. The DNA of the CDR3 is TGTGCCAGCAGCTTCAGGGAGACCCAGTACTTC. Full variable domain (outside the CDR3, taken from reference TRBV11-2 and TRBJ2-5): EAGVAQSPRYKIIEKRQSVAFWCNPISGHATLYWYQQILGQGPKLLIQFQNNGVVDDSQLPKDRFSAERLKGVDSTLKIQPAKLEDSAVYLCASSFRETQYFGPGTRLLVL.

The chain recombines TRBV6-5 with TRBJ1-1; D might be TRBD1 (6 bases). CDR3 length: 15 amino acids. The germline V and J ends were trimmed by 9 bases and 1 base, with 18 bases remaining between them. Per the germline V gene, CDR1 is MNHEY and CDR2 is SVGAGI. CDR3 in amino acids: CASRDTPQGNTEAFF. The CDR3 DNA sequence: TGTGCCAGTAGGGACACCCCACAGGGGAACACTGAAGCTTTCTTT.

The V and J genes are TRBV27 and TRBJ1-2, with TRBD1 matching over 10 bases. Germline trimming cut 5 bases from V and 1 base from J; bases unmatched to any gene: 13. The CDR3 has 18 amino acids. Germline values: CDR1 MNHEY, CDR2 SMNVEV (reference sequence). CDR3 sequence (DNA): TGTGCCAGCAGTACAAACCGGGACAGGGGCTTATTTAACTATGGCTACACCTTC. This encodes CASSTNRDRGLFNYGYTF.

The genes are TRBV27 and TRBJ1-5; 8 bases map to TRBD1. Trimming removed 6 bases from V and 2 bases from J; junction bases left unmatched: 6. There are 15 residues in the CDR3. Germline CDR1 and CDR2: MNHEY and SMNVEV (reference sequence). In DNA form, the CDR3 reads TGTGCCAGCAGGAAACAGGGGGGGGGCAATCAGCCCCAGCATTTT. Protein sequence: CASRKQGGGNQPQHF.